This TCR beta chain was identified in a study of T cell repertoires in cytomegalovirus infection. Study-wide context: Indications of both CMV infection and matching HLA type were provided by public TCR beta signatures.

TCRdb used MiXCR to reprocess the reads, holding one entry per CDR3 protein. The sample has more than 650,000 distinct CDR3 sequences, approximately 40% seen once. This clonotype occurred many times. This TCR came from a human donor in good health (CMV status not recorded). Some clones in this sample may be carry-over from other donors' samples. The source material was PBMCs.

CDR3 in amino acids: CASSHGAQGDGYTF. For the CDR3, the DNA is TGTGCCAGCAGCCACGGGGCACAGGGCGACGGCTACACCTTC. The gene calls are TRBV7-6 and TRBJ1-2; TRBD1 might be the D (6 bases). The V gene lost 5 bases and the J gene lost 8 bases, with 18 bases spanning the gap. Germline assignment: CDR1 SGHVS and CDR2 FNYEAQ. The CDR3 consists of 14 residues. The entire variable domain, with the rest obtained from reference TRBV7-6 and TRBJ1-2, is as follows: GAGVSQSPRYKVTKRGQDVALRCDPISGHVSLYWYRQALGQGPEFLTYFNYEAQQDKSGLPNDRFSAERPEGSISTLTIQRTEQRDSAMYRCASSHGAQGDGYTFGSGTRLTVV.